This entry lists 5 T cell receptor beta chains sequenced from one sample in a study of Ad26.COV2.S vaccination and SARS-CoV-2 variants (dated by TCRdb to the early 2020s). Libraries were constructed by the immunoSEQ multiplex PCR assay. Drawn from immuneACCESS, this table holds only the in-frame rearrangements with V and J called that TCRdb kept. Clones are partly lost; checked studies trace under half to an unresolved V gene and leave the rest unexplained. Counted in this sample were roughly 320,000 clones; 70% to 90% of them appeared once. The leading ten clones occupy 1.9% of the sample. The treatment or condition label here, explained by the study, means: 15 to 20 received Ad26.COV2.S at low or high dose, single or two shots; several received placebo; per-sample allocation not given. For vaccine and placebo recipients, the sequenced repertoires came from samples collected on day 63 after the first injection.

This specimen consisted of peripheral blood, obtained in a trial of Ad26.COV2.S vaccine versus placebo. These receptors were taken from a person aged 18-65 years who received the Ad26.COV2.S COVID-19 vaccine or a placebo.

This chain links TRBV6-2 or TRBV6-3 with TRBJ1-5; maybe TRBD1 (6 bases). The CDR3 contains 19 residues. CDR1 and CDR2 (germline): MNHEY, SVGEGT. Trimming stripped 3 bases from V and 0 bases from J, with 21 bases between. The chain's CDR3 is CASSYFSPGQAYSNQPQHF. The CDR3 DNA reads TGTGCCAGCAGTTATTTCTCTCCGGGACAAGCTTATAGCAATCAGCCCCAGCATTTT.

The chain uses TRBV3-1 (or the pseudogene TRBV3-2) and TRBJ1-5; 10 bases are a match to TRBD1. Losses at the gene ends were 1 base for V and 6 bases for J; bases not matched to a gene: 3. The CDR3 is 15 residues long. The V gene's germline CDR1 is LGHDT and CDR2 YNNKEL (reference sequence). CDR3 nucleotides: TGTGCCAGCAGCCAAGGGGACAGGGGAGGTCAGCCCCAGCATTTT. Its translation is CASSQGDRGGQPQHF.

The rearrangement links TRBV2 to TRBJ2-1; TRBD1 aligns across 9 bases. The J segment lost 6 bases and the V segment lost 4 bases, leaving 16 bases of the junction unmatched. The germline gives CDR1 SNHLY, CDR2 FYNNEI. The CDR3 extends over 18 amino acids. In DNA, the CDR3 is TGTGCCAGCAGTGCAGGACAGGGGATAGTGCGGGGAGGCAATGAGCAGTTCTTC. Its translation: CASSAGQGIVRGGNEQFF.

V usage is TRBV15 and J usage is TRBJ1-5, with D unresolved. V was shortened by 0 bases and J by 6 bases, with 3 bases between the two germline ends. The CDR3 sequence is 12 residues long. Per germline, CDR1 LNHNV and CDR2 YYDKDF (reference sequence). Here the CDR3 DNA reads TGTGCCACCAGCAGAGATTCTCAGCCCCAGCATTTT. Residues: CATSRDSQPQHF.

The CDR3 coding sequence is TGTGCCAGCAGCGGCGCGGGACTTCGCTACGAGCAGTACTTC. It encodes CASSGAGLRYEQYF. V gene TRBV7-2 combines with J gene TRBJ2-7; D perhaps matches TRBD2 (6 bases). V lost 5 bases and J lost 3, with 14 bases in between. Germline-derived CDR1 and CDR2 are SGHTA and FQGNSA. The CDR3 loop spans 14 amino acids. The full variable domain, rest sourced from reference TRBV7-2 and TRBJ2-7, is GAGVSQSPSNKVTEKGKDVELRCDPISGHTALYWYRQSLGQGLEFLIYFQGNSAPDKSGLPSDRFSAERTGGSVSTLTIQRTQQEDSAVYLCASSGAGLRYEQYFGPGTRLTVT.